The TCR beta chain under discussion was sequenced for a study of cytomegalovirus exposure and HLA in healthy donors. Study-level information: For the approximately 420 genotyped donors, more than 80% fell within the Caucasian-associated ancestry cluster.

The PCR ran on 60 Vbeta and 13 Jbeta primers. In the authors' methods: As a later analysis found, there were 70 million to 90 million unique TCR beta chains, of which roughly 11 million were shared. Sequenced by immunoSEQ multiplex PCR; TCRdb stores in-frame clones only, minus some. V and J calls and clone size are copied from that table; D and trimming were computed from the DNA. This sample has around 190,000 clones; around 83% occur once, and the top ten carry roughly 0.99%. The TCR was taken from a woman in her thirties or forties in good health and CMV-seronegative. The sample was PBMCs.

CDR3 amino acids: CASSETGGPNGELFF. The DNA for the CDR3 is TGTGCCAGCAGTGAGACGGGAGGGCCAAACGGGGAGCTGTTTTTT. The chain employs TRBV6-1 and TRBJ2-2, with 8 positions matching TRBD2. Trimming cost V 3 bases and J 7 bases; bases outside gene matches: 7. Looked up from germline, CDR1 is MNHNS and CDR2 is SASEGT. This CDR3 comprises 15 residues.